One sample yielded the 25 T cell receptor beta chains listed below, sequenced in a study of CD8 T cells in Susac syndrome. Random hexamers were used to reverse transcribe an amount of roughly 0.5 to 1 ug RNA. TCRdb re-derived calls from the immunoSEQ multiplex PCR reads in MiXCR, one entry per CDR3 protein. Of 84,000 or so distinct CDR3 sequences listed, around 96% are singletons. Sequencing was done on a sample of CD8+ T cells from PBMCs. Receptor source: a human donor with Susac syndrome.

The rearrangement links TRBV9 to TRBJ1-5; no definite D call. Germline V gene sequence: CDR1 SGDLS, CDR2 YYNGEE. Trimming removed 5 bases at V and 0 bases at J, with 12 bases between. The CDR3 is 15 amino acids. CDR3 nucleotide sequence: TGTGCCAGCAGGAAGCGACGGTATAGCAATCAGCCCCAGCATTTT. Amino acid sequence: CASRKRRYSNQPQHF. Full variable domain (remainder filled in from reference TRBV9 and TRBJ1-5): DSGVTQTPKHLITATGQRVTLRCSPRSGDLSVYWYQQSLDQGLQFLIQYYNGEERAKGNILERFSAQQFPDLHSELNLSSLELGDSALYFCASRKRRYSNQPQHFGDGTRLSIL.

V usage is TRBV20-1 and J usage is TRBJ2-1; 10 bases map to TRBD2. This CDR3 spans 14 amino acids. CDR1 is DFQATT and CDR2 is SNEGSKA in the germline V gene (reference sequence). Trimming cost V 3 bases and J 9 bases; bases outside gene matches: 8. This CDR3 is CSARVGLAGAEQFF. The DNA for the CDR3 is TGCAGTGCTAGGGTCGGCCTAGCGGGAGCTGAGCAGTTCTTC.

This chain links TRBV20-1 with TRBJ2-5; D might be TRBD2 (5 bases). Germline CDR1 and CDR2: DFQATT and SNEGSKA (reference sequence). V was cut by 0 bases and J by 4 bases, with 12 bases left in between. This CDR3 contains 14 residues. The CDR3 reads CSARDQEGGETQYF. For the CDR3, the DNA is TGCAGTGCTAGAGATCAAGAGGGTGGAGAGACCCAGTACTTC.

This clonotype has just one count. This rearrangement joins TRBV20-1 to TRBJ2-3; no reliable D call. Trimming removed 0 bases from V and 3 bases from J, with 10 bases in between. CDR3 length equals 14 residues. Germline V gene sequence: CDR1 DFQATT, CDR2 SNEGSKA (reference sequence). The CDR3 protein is CSAREASVTDTQYF. The CDR3 DNA follows: TGCAGTGCTAGAGAAGCCAGCGTTACAGATACGCAGTATTTT.

The rearrangement joins TRBV6-5 to TRBJ1-5, with D hard to call. V lost 6 bases and J lost 1, with 10 bases in between. The CDR3 runs 14 residues. The germline V gene has CDR1 MNHEY and CDR2 SVGAGI. The CDR3 coding sequence is TGTGCCAGCAGGCCTGGGGTCAGCAATCAGCCCCAGCATTTT. Translating it yields CASRPGVSNQPQHF.

The rearrangement links TRBV6-2 or TRBV6-3 to TRBJ2-2; unclear D gene. Germline lookup yields CDR1 MNHEY and CDR2 SVGEGT. The CDR3 spans 12 residues. V lost 2 bases, J lost 4 bases, and 2 bases lay in between. CDR3 region: CASSYPTGELFF. CDR3 in DNA: TGTGCCAGCAGTTACCCCACCGGGGAGCTGTTTTTT.

V and J are TRBV4-1 and TRBJ2-1; D is uncertain. Germline CDR1 and CDR2: MGHRA and YSYEKL. The CDR3 is 16 residues long. The V and J ends lost 3 bases and 2 bases respectively, with 14 bases between them. CDR3 nucleotide sequence: TGCGCCAGCAGCCAGATGACCTCGGCAGCCTACAATGAGCAGTTCTTC. This gives the protein CASSQMTSAAYNEQFF.

The chain employs TRBV20-1 and TRBJ2-5; D uncertain. The CDR3 sequence is 10 residues long. The germline CDR1 and CDR2 sequences are DFQATT and SNEGSKA (reference sequence). V was clipped by 6 bases and J by 3 bases, with 5 bases between them. CDR3 residues: CSANEETQYF. The DNA of the CDR3 is TGCAGTGCAAACGAAGAGACCCAGTACTTC.

The rearrangement uses TRBV27 and TRBJ2-1, with TRBD2 matching 12 bases. The CDR3 is 15 amino acids. V lost 3 bases to trimming and J lost 4 bases; unmatched junction nucleotides: 1. CDR1 is MNHEY, CDR2 SMNVEV, per germline (reference sequence). CDR3 DNA: TGTGCCAGCAGTTTTGGGACTAGCGGGTACAATGAGCAGTTCTTC. Translated, it gives CASSFGTSGYNEQFF.

The chain links TRBV20-1 to TRBJ1-1; no definite D call. Germline CDR1 reads DFQATT; CDR2 reads SNEGSKA (reference sequence). This CDR3 is built from 13 residues. Trimming removed 0 bases at V and 0 bases at J, with 5 bases between. CDR3 coding DNA: TGCAGTGCTAGAGAGGGGTTGAACACTGAAGCTTTCTTT. Translation gives CSAREGLNTEAFF.

V gene TRBV29-1 combines with J gene TRBJ2-5; D not certain. CDR1 is SQVTM and CDR2 is ANQGSEA in the germline V gene. V was pared by 6 bases and J by 8 bases, with 13 bases between. The CDR3 has 11 amino acids. The CDR3 protein is CSVQFPDTQYF. DNA of the CDR3: TGCAGCGTCCAGTTCCCGGACACCCAGTACTTC.

The chain joins TRBV28 to TRBJ2-7, with 7 bases lining up with TRBD1. Germline trimming cut 3 bases from V and 2 bases from J; bases unmatched to any gene: 10. CDR3 length: 16 residues. Looked up from germline, CDR1 is MDHEN and CDR2 is SYDVKM. The CDR3 nucleotides are TGTGCCAGCAGTTTCGAAACGAACAGGGGCACCTACGAGCAGTACTTC. Amino acid sequence: CASSFETNRGTYEQYF.

V is TRBV14 and J is TRBJ2-5; D remains ambiguous. The germline CDR1 and CDR2 sequences are SGHDN and FVKESK. The length of the CDR3 is 14 residues. V was trimmed by 0 bases and J by 4 bases, leaving 9 bases between them. The CDR3 sequence is CASSQEVGRETQYF. In nucleotides, the CDR3 is TGTGCCAGCAGCCAAGAAGTAGGCCGAGAGACCCAGTACTTC.

J is TRBJ1-1 and V is TRBV4-1; D perhaps matches TRBD1 (6 bases). CDR1 and CDR2 from the germline V gene are MGHRA and YSYEKL. V lost 3 bases, J lost 4 bases, and 12 bases lay in between. This CDR3 has 14 residues. The CDR3 is CASSHRGGSTEAFF. For the CDR3, the DNA is TGCGCCAGCAGCCACAGGGGAGGGTCCACTGAAGCTTTCTTT.

V gene TRBV9 combines with J gene TRBJ1-6; D unresolved. V was cut by 4 bases and J by 11 bases, with 16 bases left in between. Germline lookup yields CDR1 SGDLS and CDR2 YYNGEE. This CDR3 region has 14 residues. In nucleotides, the CDR3 is TGTGCCAGCAGCCAAACCGCCTCGCTGACACCCCTCCACTTT. It is translated as CASSQTASLTPLHF.

The gene calls are TRBV6-5 and TRBJ2-7, with D hard to call. V was shortened by 6 bases and J by 0 bases, with 15 bases between the two germline ends. The CDR3 spans 15 residues. Germline loops: CDR1 MNHEY, CDR2 SVGAGI. In nucleotides, the CDR3 is TGTGCCAGCAGGCAGAGCGCAGCAAGCTCCTACGAGCAGTACTTC. It codes for CASRQSAASSYEQYF.

V usage is TRBV14 and J usage is TRBJ1-1; the match to TRBD1 covers 7 bases. Trimming took 4 bases from V and 3 from J; bases not matched to a gene: 8. The length of the CDR3 is 15 residues. Looked up from germline, CDR1 is SGHDN and CDR2 is FVKESK. CDR3 nucleotides: TGTGCCAGCAGCCCCAGACAGGGAAGGGACACTGAAGCTTTCTTT. Protein: CASSPRQGRDTEAFF.

The chain is built from TRBV28 and TRBJ2-4; D gene ambiguous. Germline CDR1 and CDR2: MDHEN and SYDVKM. The CDR3 sequence is 16 residues long. V was trimmed by 5 bases and J by 3 bases, leaving 17 bases between them. Written as DNA, the CDR3 is TGTGCCAGCAGTCCACGACTCAACCGAGGCAAAAACATTCAGTACTTC. Protein product: CASSPRLNRGKNIQYF.

V gene TRBV30 combines with J gene TRBJ2-7, with a tentative D call TRBD2 (5 bases). Germline assignment: CDR1 GTSNPN and CDR2 SVGIG (reference sequence). CDR3 length equals 12 residues. Trimming removed 2 bases at V and 7 bases at J, with 12 bases between. CDR3 sequence: CAWSTRSGEQYF. The CDR3, as DNA: TGTGCCTGGAGTACCAGGTCGGGGGAGCAGTACTTC. Supplemented by reference TRBV30 and TRBJ2-7, the full variable domain reads SQTIHQWPATLVQPVGSPLSLECTVEGTSNPNLYWYRQAAGRGLQLLFYSVGIGQISSEVPQNLSASRPQDRQFILSSKKLLLSDSGFYLCAWSTRSGEQYFGPGTRLTVT.

The chain carries TRBV5-5 and TRBJ2-2; 7 bases match TRBD1. The germline CDR1 and CDR2 sequences are SGHKS and YYEKEE (reference sequence). This CDR3 contains 14 residues. J lost 13 bases, V lost 5 bases, and 14 bases had no gene match. The CDR3 loop reads CASRTGTFPEGLFF. CDR3 nucleotide sequence: TGTGCCAGCAGGACAGGGACATTTCCTGAGGGGCTGTTTTTT.

The V call is TRBV3-1, the J call TRBJ2-2; D is uncertain. CDR1 and CDR2 (germline): LGHDT, YNNKEL (reference sequence). CDR3 length: 13 residues. Trimming cost V 5 bases and J 1 base, with 5 bases left between them. CDR3 in amino acids: CASSERNTGELFF. The CDR3 nucleotides read TGTGCCAGCAGCGAGCGGAACACCGGGGAGCTGTTTTTT.

V and J are TRBV5-1 and TRBJ1-2; D is ambiguous. This CDR3 region has 16 residues. Germline V gene data show CDR1 as SGHRS and CDR2 as YFSETQ. The ends were cut back, 1 base at V and 7 bases at J, with 20 bases in the middle. The CDR3 sequence: CASSLYRETIFRGYTF. CDR3 coding DNA: TGCGCCAGCAGCTTGTACCGGGAGACCATATTTCGTGGCTACACCTTC.

The chain has TRBV29-1 and TRBJ2-2; D uncertain. V was trimmed by 1 base and J by 6 bases, leaving 9 bases between them. Germline V gene data show CDR1 as SQVTM and CDR2 as ANQGSEA. This CDR3 is 13 amino acids long. The CDR3 DNA follows: TGCAGCGTTGAAGGAGTACGAGCCGGGGAGCTGTTTTTT. This encodes CSVEGVRAGELFF.

The V call is TRBV4-3, the J call TRBJ2-1; TRBD2 matches 9 bases. V shed 2 bases, J shed 8 bases, and the junction held 7 bases outside the gene matches. In germline, CDR1 is LGHNA, CDR2 YSLEER. This CDR3 spans 15 amino acids. The CDR3 is CASSQSPSGTHEQFF. The CDR3 region has the DNA TGCGCCAGCAGCCAAAGTCCTAGCGGGACCCATGAGCAGTTCTTC.

The chain recombines TRBV19 with TRBJ1-1; D unresolved. The CDR3 spans 11 residues. Germline assignment: CDR1 LNHDA and CDR2 SQIVND (reference sequence). Trimming pared 5 bases from V and 4 bases from J, leaving 5 bases between. CDR3 in amino acids: CASSVATEAFF. The CDR3 nucleotides are TGTGCCAGTAGTGTCGCCACTGAAGCTTTCTTT.